What follows describes a single TCR beta chain. This record comes from a study of shared clonotypes between healthy human individuals. Looking at the study overall: Those who served as donors were a couple of women and a few men between the ages of 18 and 49.

CDR3 length: 14 residues. Germline CDR1 ENHRY, CDR2 SYGVKD. Trimming pared 2 bases from V and 5 bases from J, leaving 11 bases between. The assay was immunoSEQ multiplex PCR, and TCRdb's table has in-frame clones only and misses some. The table records over 2,000,000 clones, around 95% of them present only once. The naive CD8 population came from CD45RO-negative cells selected for CCR7, without terminally differentiated effector memory CD45RA+ cells. The sample taken for sequencing was naive CD8+ T cells from PBMCs. The clonotype was recovered from a man younger than 35 in good health. Some clones in this sample may be carry-over from other donors' samples. The rearrangement links TRBV10-3 to TRBJ2-3, with D possibly TRBD1 on 6 matching bases. The CDR3 DNA follows: TGTGCCATCAGTGAGGTTACAGGGCGAGATACGCAGTATTTT. Its protein is CAISEVTGRDTQYF.